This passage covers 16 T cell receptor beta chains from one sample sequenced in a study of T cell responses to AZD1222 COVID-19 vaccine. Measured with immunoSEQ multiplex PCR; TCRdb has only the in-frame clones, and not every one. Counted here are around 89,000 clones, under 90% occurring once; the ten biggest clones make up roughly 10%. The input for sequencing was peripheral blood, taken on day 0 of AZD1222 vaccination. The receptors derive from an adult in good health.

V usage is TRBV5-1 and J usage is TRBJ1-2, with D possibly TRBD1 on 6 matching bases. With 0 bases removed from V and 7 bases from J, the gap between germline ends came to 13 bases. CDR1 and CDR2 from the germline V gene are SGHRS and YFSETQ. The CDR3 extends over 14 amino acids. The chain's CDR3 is CASSLGTGTFGYTF. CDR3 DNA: TGCGCCAGCAGCTTGGGAACAGGGACTTTTGGCTACACCTTC. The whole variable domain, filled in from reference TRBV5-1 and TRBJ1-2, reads KAGVTQTPRYLIKTRGQQVTLSCSPISGHRSVSWYQQTPGQGLQFLFEYFSETQRNKGNFPGRFSGRQFSNSRSEMNVSTLELGDSALYLCASSLGTGTFGYTFGSGTRLTVV.

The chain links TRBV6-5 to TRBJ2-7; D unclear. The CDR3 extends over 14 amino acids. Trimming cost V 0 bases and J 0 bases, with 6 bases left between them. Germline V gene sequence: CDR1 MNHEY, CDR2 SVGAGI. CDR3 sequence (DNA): TGTGCCAGCAGTTACTCGAAGAACTCCTACGAGCAGTACTTC. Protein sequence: CASSYSKNSYEQYF.

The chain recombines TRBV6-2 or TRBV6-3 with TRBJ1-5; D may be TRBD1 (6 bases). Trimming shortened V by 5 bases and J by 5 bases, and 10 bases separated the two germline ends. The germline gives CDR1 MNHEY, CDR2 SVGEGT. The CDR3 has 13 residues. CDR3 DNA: TGTGCCAGCAGTGACAGGAGACATCAGCCCCAGCATTTT. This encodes CASSDRRHQPQHF.

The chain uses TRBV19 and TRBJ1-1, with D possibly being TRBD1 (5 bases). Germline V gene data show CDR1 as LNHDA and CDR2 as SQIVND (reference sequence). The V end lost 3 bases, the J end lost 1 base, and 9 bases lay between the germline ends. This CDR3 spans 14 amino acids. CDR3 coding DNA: TGTGCCAGTAGTATTCCCAGGGCGAACACTGAAGCTTTCTTT. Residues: CASSIPRANTEAFF.

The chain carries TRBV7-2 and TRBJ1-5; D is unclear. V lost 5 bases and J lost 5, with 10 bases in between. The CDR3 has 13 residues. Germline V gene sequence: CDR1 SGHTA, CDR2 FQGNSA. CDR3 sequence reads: CASSPQADQPQHF. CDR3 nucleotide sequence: TGTGCCAGCAGCCCGCAGGCGGATCAGCCCCAGCATTTT.

The chain's CDR3 is CASSAAGQVNTEAFF. The CDR3, as DNA: TGCGCCAGCAGCGCAGCCGGACAGGTGAACACTGAAGCTTTCTTT. The chain carries TRBV5-1 and TRBJ1-1, with TRBD1 matching over 7 bases. The trim removed 4 bases at V and 0 bases at J, leaving 6 bases unmatched. The CDR3 consists of 15 residues. The germline CDR1 and CDR2 sequences are SGHRS and YFSETQ. The complete variable domain, with remaining parts taken from reference TRBV5-1 and TRBJ1-1, reads KAGVTQTPRYLIKTRGQQVTLSCSPISGHRSVSWYQQTPGQGLQFLFEYFSETQRNKGNFPGRFSGRQFSNSRSEMNVSTLELGDSALYLCASSAAGQVNTEAFFGQGTRLTVV.

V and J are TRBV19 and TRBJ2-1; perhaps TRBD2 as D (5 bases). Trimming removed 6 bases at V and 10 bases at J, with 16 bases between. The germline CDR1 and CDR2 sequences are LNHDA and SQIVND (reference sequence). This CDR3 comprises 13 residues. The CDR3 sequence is CASSQRNLREQFF. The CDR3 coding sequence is TGTGCCAGTAGCCAGCGGAACCTGAGAGAGCAGTTCTTC.

In DNA form, the CDR3 reads TGTGCCTGGAGTTCTCGGGTCCTTCTCTACGAGCAGTACTTC. This codes for CAWSSRVLLYEQYF. The rearrangement links TRBV30 to TRBJ2-7; D gene ambiguous. CDR3 length: 14 amino acids. Germline V gene sequence: CDR1 GTSNPN, CDR2 SVGIG (reference sequence). V was shortened by 2 bases and J by 3 bases, with 14 bases between the two germline ends. The full variable domain, completed using reference TRBV30 and TRBJ2-7, is SQTIHQWPATLVQPVGSPLSLECTVEGTSNPNLYWYRQAAGRGLQLLFYSVGIGQISSEVPQNLSASRPQDRQFILSSKKLLLSDSGFYLCAWSSRVLLYEQYFGPGTRLTVT.

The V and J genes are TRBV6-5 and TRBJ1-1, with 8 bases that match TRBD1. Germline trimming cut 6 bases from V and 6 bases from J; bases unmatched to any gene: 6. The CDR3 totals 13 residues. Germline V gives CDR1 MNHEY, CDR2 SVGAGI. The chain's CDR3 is CASSSGTGAEAFF. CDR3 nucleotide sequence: TGTGCCAGCAGCTCCGGGACAGGCGCTGAAGCTTTCTTT.

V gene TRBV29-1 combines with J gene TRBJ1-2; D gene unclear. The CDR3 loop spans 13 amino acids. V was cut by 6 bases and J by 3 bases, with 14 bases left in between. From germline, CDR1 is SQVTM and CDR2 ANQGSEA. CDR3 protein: CSVGARGDYGYTF. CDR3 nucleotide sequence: TGCAGCGTGGGTGCTCGGGGAGACTATGGCTACACCTTC.

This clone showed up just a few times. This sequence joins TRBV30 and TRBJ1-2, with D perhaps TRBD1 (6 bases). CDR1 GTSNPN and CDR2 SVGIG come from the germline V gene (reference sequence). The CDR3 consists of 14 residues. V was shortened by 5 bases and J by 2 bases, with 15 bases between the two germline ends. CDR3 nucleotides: TGTGCCTGGTCGTACGGACAGCGGAACTATGGCTACACCTTC. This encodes CAWSYGQRNYGYTF.

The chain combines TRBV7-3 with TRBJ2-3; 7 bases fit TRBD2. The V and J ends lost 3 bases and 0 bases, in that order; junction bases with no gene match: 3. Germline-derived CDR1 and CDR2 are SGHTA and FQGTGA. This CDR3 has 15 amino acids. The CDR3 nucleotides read TGTGCCAGCAGCTTCGGGGGGAGAAGCACAGATACGCAGTATTTT. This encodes CASSFGGRSTDTQYF.

CDR3 sequence: CASSGQLGRQVATEAFF. DNA of the CDR3: TGTGCCAGCAGTGGCCAGTTGGGTAGACAAGTTGCTACTGAAGCTTTCTTT. The gene calls are TRBV6-1 and TRBJ1-1; D is ambiguous. Trimming removed 4 bases from V and 5 bases from J, with 23 bases in between. Germline V lookup: CDR1 MNHNS, CDR2 SASEGT. CDR3 length: 17 amino acids.

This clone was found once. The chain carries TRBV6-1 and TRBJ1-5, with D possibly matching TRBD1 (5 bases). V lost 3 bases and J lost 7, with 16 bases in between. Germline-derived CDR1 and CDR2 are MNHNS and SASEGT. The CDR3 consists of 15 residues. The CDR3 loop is CASSDRVGHLQPQHF. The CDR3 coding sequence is TGTGCCAGCAGTGACAGGGTTGGACACCTCCAGCCCCAGCATTTT.

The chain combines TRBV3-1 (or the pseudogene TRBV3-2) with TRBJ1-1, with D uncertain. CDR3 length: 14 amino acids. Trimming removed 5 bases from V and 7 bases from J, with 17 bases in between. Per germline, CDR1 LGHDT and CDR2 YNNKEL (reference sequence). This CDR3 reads CASSSARNSVEAFF. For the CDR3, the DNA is TGTGCCAGCAGCTCTGCAAGGAACTCTGTTGAAGCTTTCTTT.

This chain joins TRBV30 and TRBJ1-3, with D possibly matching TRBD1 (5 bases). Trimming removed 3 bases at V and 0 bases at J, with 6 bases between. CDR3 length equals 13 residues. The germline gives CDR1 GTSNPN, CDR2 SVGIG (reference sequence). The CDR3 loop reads CAWSRVSGNTIYF. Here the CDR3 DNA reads TGTGCCTGGAGCAGGGTCTCTGGAAACACCATATATTTT.